A single sample gave rise to the 9 T cell receptor beta chains below, sequenced in a study of cytomegalovirus exposure and HLA in healthy donors. PCR used 60 Vbeta primers and 13 Jbeta primers. Sequenced by immunoSEQ multiplex PCR; TCRdb stores in-frame clones only, minus some. The repertoire holds 65,000 to 95,000 clones, with around 77% as singletons. The sample comprised PBMCs. These receptors were obtained from a man aged 50-59 years in good health and CMV-seronegative.

The chain recombines TRBV6-6 with TRBJ2-1, with a weak D call TRBD2 (5 bases). Germline V gene data show CDR1 as MNHNY and CDR2 as SVGAGI (reference sequence). The CDR3 spans 12 residues. V dropped 6 bases and J dropped 8 bases, with 11 bases sitting between them. CDR3 DNA sequence: TGTGCCAGCAGCCTACTCGGGGATGAGCAGTTCTTC. It encodes CASSLLGDEQFF.

The rearrangement links TRBV5-5 to TRBJ1-1, with TRBD1 identical over 7 bases. In germline, CDR1 is SGHKS, CDR2 YYEKEE (reference sequence). The CDR3 is 15 residues long. The V and J ends lost 0 bases and 1 base, in that order; junction bases with no gene match: 3. The CDR3 is CASSLAGQKNTEAFF. The CDR3 region has the DNA TGTGCCAGCAGCTTGGCGGGACAGAAGAACACTGAAGCTTTCTTT.

This clone was seen a handful of times. This chain links TRBV9 with TRBJ1-1; tentative D call: TRBD1 (6 bases). This CDR3 spans 14 amino acids. Germline lookup yields CDR1 SGDLS and CDR2 YYNGEE. Trimming stripped 4 bases from V and 0 bases from J, with 10 bases between. The chain's CDR3 is CASSRGMMNTEAFF. As DNA, the CDR3 is TGTGCCAGCAGCAGGGGGATGATGAACACTGAAGCTTTCTTT.

This clone was found a few times. The chain carries TRBV5-8 and TRBJ1-5; the D is unclear. Germline V gene sequence: CDR1 SGHTS, CDR2 YDEGEE. Trimming removed 0 bases at V and 9 bases at J, with 4 bases between. The CDR3 runs 11 residues. This chain's CDR3 is CASSLVGPQHF. The CDR3 DNA reads as TGTGCCAGCAGCTTGGTCGGGCCCCAGCATTTT.

This clone was detected once. This chain links TRBV2 with TRBJ2-5, with 9 bases lining up with TRBD2. V was clipped by 6 bases and J by 3 bases; unmatched bases: 8. The CDR3 has 15 amino acids. Germline-derived CDR1 and CDR2 are SNHLY and FYNNEI. The DNA of the CDR3 is TGTGCCAGCAGGTCTAGCGGGGCGAGTGAAGAGACCCAGTACTTC. This translates into CASRSSGASEETQYF.

The chain carries TRBV12-5 and TRBJ2-7, with 8 nucleotides matching TRBD1. The V gene's germline CDR1 is LGHNT and CDR2 FRNRAP. The J segment lost 5 bases and the V segment lost 7 bases, leaving 10 bases of the junction unmatched. The length of the CDR3 is 14 residues. The CDR3 DNA is TGTGCTAGTGCTCAGGGACAGGAAACCCACGAGCAGTACTTC. This sequence encodes CASAQGQETHEQYF.

This chain joins TRBV18 and TRBJ2-7, with 8 nucleotides matching TRBD1. Germline CDR1 is KGHSH and CDR2 is LQKENI. This CDR3 spans 15 amino acids. Trimming cost V 2 bases and J 11 bases; bases outside gene matches: 14. CDR3 sequence: CASSPKGGQGEKKYF. DNA for the CDR3: TGTGCCAGCTCACCAAAGGGCGGACAGGGCGAAAAGAAGTACTTC. Full variable domain (outside the CDR3, taken from reference TRBV18 and TRBJ2-7): NAGVMQNPRHLVRRRGQEARLRCSPMKGHSHVYWYRQLPEEGLKFMVYLQKENIIDESGMPKERFSAEFPKEGPSILRIQQVVRGDSAAYFCASSPKGGQGEKKYFGPGTRLTVT.

This clone is large by share. V usage is TRBV6-5 and J usage is TRBJ1-3; D is possibly TRBD1 (5 bases). The V end was cut by 4 bases, the J end by 4 bases, with 14 bases between. The CDR3 is 15 amino acids. CDR1 is MNHEY and CDR2 is SVGAGI in the germline V gene. The CDR3 loop is CASSSAGGSGNTIYF. The DNA for the CDR3 is TGTGCCAGCAGTTCCGCGGGGGGATCGGGAAACACCATATATTTT.

This clone has only a few counts. The rearrangement uses TRBV11-2 and TRBJ2-5; no definite D call. The CDR3 totals 15 residues. V was cut by 0 bases and J by 7 bases, with 15 bases left in between. Looked up from germline, CDR1 is SGHAT and CDR2 is FQNNGV. CDR3 sequence reads: CASSLDPGLLLTQYF. The CDR3 coding sequence is TGTGCCAGCAGCTTAGATCCCGGTTTGTTGTTGACCCAGTACTTC.